Presented here are 32 T cell receptor beta chains from one specimen sequenced in a study of T cells in Graves' hyperthyroidism and ophthalmopathy. There were TCR beta CDR3 regions amplified from RNA transcripts. The TCR CDR3 was amplified in a first-round RT-PCR using the HTBI primer set. TCRdb called the multiplex PCR reads again in MiXCR, with one record for every CDR3 protein. The sample records a few hundred thousand distinct CDR3 sequences, around 45% being singletons. The sample was peripheral blood or thyroid tissue (not recorded which). Source of these receptors: an adult woman with Graves' disease, either hyperthyroidism or ophthalmopathy (not recorded which).

Details on this clonotype: The junction departs from the called germline gene at one end, perhaps through a read error. This chain joins TRBV20-1 and TRBJ2-5; 12 bases match TRBD2. The germline V gene encodes CDR1 DFQATT and CDR2 SNEGSKA (reference sequence). The CDR3 length is 13 residues. CDR3 DNA sequence: TGCAGTGCTAGACCCCTACTAGCGGGAGGAGAGTTCTTC. Protein: CSARPLLAGGEFF.

The V and J genes are TRBV28 and TRBJ2-7, with 7 bases that match TRBD1. V gave up 7 bases and J gave up 6 bases; unmatched junction bases: 9. This CDR3 is 13 amino acids long. Per germline, CDR1 MDHEN and CDR2 SYDVKM. This CDR3 reads CASTAGTVGEQYF. CDR3 nucleotides: TGTGCCAGCACCGCCGGGACAGTCGGCGAGCAGTACTTC.

The CDR3 loop is CASSVAASSYEQYF. DNA for the CDR3: TGTGCCAGCAGCGTAGCGGCGTCCAGCTACGAGCAGTACTTC. The V gene is TRBV9, the J gene TRBJ2-7; D is unresolved. Germline V gene lookup returns CDR1 SGDLS and CDR2 YYNGEE. Trimming stripped 0 bases from V and 3 bases from J, with 10 bases between. This CDR3 comprises 14 residues. Complete variable domain (other parts from reference TRBV9 and TRBJ2-7): DSGVTQTPKHLITATGQRVTLRCSPRSGDLSVYWYQQSLDQGLQFLIQYYNGEERAKGNILERFSAQQFPDLHSELNLSSLELGDSALYFCASSVAASSYEQYFGPGTRLTVT.

This clonotype was seen only a few times. The chain recombines TRBV6-1 with TRBJ2-2, with D possibly being TRBD1 (6 bases). The CDR3 loop spans 14 amino acids. The germline V gene encodes CDR1 MNHNS and CDR2 SASEGT. Trimming took 2 bases from V and 7 from J, leaving 11 bases between them. The CDR3 loop is CASSELKGVGELFF. CDR3 coding DNA: TGTGCCAGCAGTGAACTTAAGGGGGTCGGGGAGCTGTTTTTT.

A word on this clonotype: This may be a read error, as it is one base from a much larger clone. J is TRBJ1-5 and V is TRBV6-4; the D gene is possibly TRBD1 (5 bases). Germline lookup yields CDR1 MRHNA and CDR2 SNTAGT. The CDR3 has 16 residues. Here the CDR3 reads CAISYGTEYSNQPQHF. The CDR3 DNA is TGTGCCATCAGTTACGGGACCGAGTATAGCAATCAGCCCCAGCATTTT.

The chain couples TRBV5-6 to TRBJ1-5; possible D gene TRBD1, 6 bases. Trimming left V 3 bases short and J 4 bases short, with 11 bases between. Germline loops: CDR1 SGHDT, CDR2 YYEEEE. This CDR3 has 14 residues. This CDR3 is CASSYGTRNQPQHF. CDR3 nucleotide sequence: TGTGCCAGCAGCTACGGGACAAGGAATCAGCCCCAGCATTTT.

There are many counts of this clonotype. This chain connects TRBV6-6 to TRBJ2-2, with 8 bases identical to TRBD2. V lost 5 bases to trimming and J lost 6 bases; unmatched junction nucleotides: 5. The CDR3 runs to 14 residues. CDR1 MNHNY and CDR2 SVGAGI come from the germline V gene (reference sequence). The CDR3 loop is CASSTGLAAGELFF. The CDR3 DNA is TGTGCCAGCAGTACCGGACTAGCCGCCGGGGAGCTGTTTTTT.

The J gene is TRBJ2-7, the V gene TRBV7-3, with D perhaps TRBD1 (5 bases). The ends were cut back, 5 bases at V and 3 bases at J, with 14 bases in the middle. The CDR3 is made up of 14 amino acids. Germline CDR1 and CDR2: SGHTA and FQGTGA. The CDR3 region is CASSVGDGLYEQYF. The CDR3 region has the DNA TGTGCCAGCAGCGTAGGGGATGGTCTCTACGAGCAGTACTTC.

The genes are TRBV29-1 and TRBJ2-5; D is ambiguous. This CDR3 region has 13 residues. V was cut by 7 bases and J by 2 bases, with 14 bases left in between. In germline, CDR1 is SQVTM, CDR2 ANQGSEA. The CDR3, as DNA: TGCAGCGCCGACGGTCAGACTCAAGAGACCCAGTACTTC. Translated, it gives CSADGQTQETQYF.

In its sample, this clonotype was seen many times. The junction differs from germline at one of its ends, possibly a read error. J is TRBJ1-3 and V is TRBV7-7, with 7 bases lining up with TRBD1. CDR3 length: 13 amino acids. CDR1 is SSHAT and CDR2 is FNYEAQ in the germline V gene (reference sequence). The CDR3 region is CASSADRGNTIYF. The CDR3 DNA follows: TGTGCTAGCAGCGCGGACAGGGGAAACACCATATATTTT.

Remarks on this clonotype: Here the CDR3 omits its conserved ending phenylalanine or tryptophan, so a read error is the likely source. It is unclear where the CDR3 begins or ends on the DNA, so no DNA is shown, and the CDR3 is as TCRdb lists it. V and J are TRBV7-8 and TRBJ1-3. Germline loops: CDR1 SGHVS, CDR2 FQNEAQ. Ends included, the CDR3 has 8 residues. The CDR3 is CASSHILA.

In this sample, this clonotype turned up many times. This chain links TRBV19 with TRBJ1-3, with D hard to call. V was shortened by 5 bases and J by 1 base, with 15 bases between the two germline ends. The germline CDR1 and CDR2 sequences are LNHDA and SQIVND (reference sequence). The CDR3 sequence is 16 residues long. The CDR3 DNA reads as TGTGCCAGTAGTCCTCGGTCAGCTACGTCTGGAAACACCATATATTTT. This translates into CASSPRSATSGNTIYF.

There are many counts of this clonotype. The J gene is TRBJ2-7, the V gene TRBV4-2; 11 bases match TRBD2. Looked up from germline, CDR1 is LGHNA and CDR2 is YNFKEQ. The CDR3 is 17 residues long. J lost 3 bases, V lost 3 bases, and 10 bases had no gene match. The CDR3 DNA is TGTGCCAGCAGCCAGACCCCTTCGACTAGCGGGAACTACGAGCAGTACTTC. This codes for CASSQTPSTSGNYEQYF.

The V gene is TRBV7-8, the J gene TRBJ2-5; the match to TRBD2 covers 10 bases. The trim removed 5 bases at V and 6 bases at J, leaving 9 bases unmatched. The CDR3 is made up of 15 amino acids. Germline CDR1 SGHVS, CDR2 FQNEAQ. CDR3 sequence: CASSPTGTSVKTQYF. CDR3 DNA sequence: TGTGCCAGCAGCCCCACCGGGACTAGCGTTAAGACCCAGTACTTC.

The V call is TRBV28, the J call TRBJ1-1; 8 positions agree with TRBD1. V shed 6 bases, J shed 7 bases, and the junction held 4 bases outside the gene matches. This CDR3 is 12 amino acids long. Germline lookup yields CDR1 MDHEN and CDR2 SYDVKM. CDR3 coding DNA: TGTGCCAGCAGAGGGACAGGAGGTGAAGCTTTCTTT. Its translation: CASRGTGGEAFF.

This clonotype was detected many times. The chain recombines TRBV9 with TRBJ1-2, with 8 bases fitting TRBD1. This CDR3 has 14 amino acids. The germline V gene has CDR1 SGDLS and CDR2 YYNGEE. V trimming: 4 bases; J trimming: 5 bases; junction bases outside the gene matches: 7. The CDR3 DNA sequence: TGTGCCAGCAGCTTCGGGACAGGCTTGTATGGCTACACCTTC. It translates to CASSFGTGLYGYTF.

In DNA, the CDR3 is TGTGCCACCAGCAGCGGTAATGAAAAACTGTTTTTT. Translating gives CATSSGNEKLFF. The chain is built from TRBV15 and TRBJ1-4; D remains unclear. The CDR3 runs 12 residues. Between the trimmed V and J ends, which lost 3 bases and 4 bases, there was a span of 3 bases. Germline loops: CDR1 LNHNV, CDR2 YYDKDF (reference sequence). The full variable domain, its missing parts supplied by reference TRBV15 and TRBJ1-4, is DAMVIQNPRYQVTQFGKPVTLSCSQTLNHNVMYWYQQKSSQAPKLLFHYYDKDFNNEADTPDNFQSRRPNTSFCFLDIRSPGLGDTAMYLCATSSGNEKLFFGSGTQLSVL.

This clonotype was seen repeatedly, ten times or more. Here the CDR3 reads CASTRGGWAQHF. For the CDR3, the DNA is TGTGCCAGCACCCGAGGAGGGTGGGCCCAGCATTTT. The chain combines TRBV5-8 with TRBJ1-5; the D is unclear. This CDR3 has 12 amino acids. Trimming shortened V by 6 bases and J by 11 bases, and 15 bases separated the two germline ends. CDR1 and CDR2 from the germline V gene are SGHTS and YDEGEE. Complete variable domain (other parts from reference TRBV5-8 and TRBJ1-5): EAGVTQSPTHLIKTRGQQATLRCSPISGHTSVYWYQQALGLGLQFLLWYDEGEERNRGNFPPRFSGRQFPNYSSELNVNALELEDSALYLCASTRGGWAQHFGDGTRLSIL.

This clonotype was seen many times. The rearrangement uses TRBV2 and TRBJ1-5, with D perhaps matching TRBD1 (6 bases). The V gene lost 8 bases and the J gene lost 6 bases, with 11 bases spanning the gap. The CDR3 has 12 residues. Germline loops: CDR1 SNHLY, CDR2 FYNNEI. CDR3 loop: CASRQAGQPQHF. CDR3 sequence (DNA): TGTGCCAGCCGACAGGCGGGTCAGCCCCAGCATTTT.

This chain connects TRBV20-1 to TRBJ1-5, with TRBD1 matching over 7 bases. V trimming: 1 base; J trimming: 11 bases; junction bases outside the gene matches: 11. This CDR3 comprises 14 residues. CDR1 and CDR2 (germline): DFQATT, SNEGSKA (reference sequence). The CDR3 bases are TGCAGTGCTAGAGTTTGGACAGGCCGGCGGACCCAGCATTTT. This encodes CSARVWTGRRTQHF.

The chain carries TRBV10-3 and TRBJ1-4, with 9 positions matching TRBD1. CDR3 length equals 21 residues. Trimming removed 8 bases from V and 4 bases from J; junction bases left unmatched: 26. Germline CDR1 is ENHRY and CDR2 is SYGVKD. The CDR3 loop reads CAISTALAGKGTGRLNEKLFF. CDR3 sequence (DNA): TGTGCCATCTCTACCGCCCTAGCGGGAAAGGGGACAGGGAGACTTAATGAAAAACTGTTTTTT.

The J gene is TRBJ2-2, the V gene TRBV5-1, with unresolved D. The CDR3 runs 12 residues. Germline V gene sequence: CDR1 SGHRS, CDR2 YFSETQ. V was clipped by 4 bases and J by 8 bases, with 9 bases between them. The CDR3, as DNA: TGCGCCAGCAGCCCGAAGACAGGGGAGCTGTTTTTT. It codes for CASSPKTGELFF.

The rearrangement joins TRBV19 to TRBJ1-2; the D is unclear. CDR3 length equals 11 residues. Germline lookup yields CDR1 LNHDA and CDR2 SQIVND (reference sequence). V was clipped by 11 bases and J by 6 bases, with 13 bases between them. CDR3 sequence: CAPRLLDGYTF. The CDR3 bases are TGTGCCCCGCGTTTATTGGATGGCTACACCTTC.

For this clonotype: A much larger clone lies a single base off, so this may be a read error. The chain combines TRBV5-4 with TRBJ1-5; unclear D gene. The germline gives CDR1 SGHNT, CDR2 YYREEE (reference sequence). This CDR3 has 17 residues. Trimming removed 4 bases from V and 2 bases from J, with 19 bases in between. CDR3 residues: CASSHCGGEYGNQPQHF. The CDR3 DNA is TGTGCCAGCAGCCATTGCGGCGGAGAATATGGCAATCAGCCCCAGCATTTT.

The chain employs TRBV7-2 and TRBJ1-1, with D hard to call. The V end was cut by 3 bases, the J end by 4 bases, with 12 bases between. There are 14 residues in the CDR3. Germline V CDR1 and CDR2: SGHTA, FQGNSA. DNA of the CDR3: TGTGCCAGCAGCTTTAGGTTGACAAGCACTGAAGCTTTCTTT. This sequence encodes CASSFRLTSTEAFF.

The chain has TRBV19 and TRBJ1-1; perhaps TRBD1 as D (5 bases). This CDR3 comprises 13 residues. CDR1 is LNHDA, CDR2 SQIVND, per germline (reference sequence). Trimming cost V 6 bases and J 9 bases, with 17 bases left between them. The CDR3, as DNA: TGTGCCAGTAGAGGACACCCGGGATATAAAGCTTTCTTT. Its protein product is CASRGHPGYKAFF.

The chain couples TRBV7-6 to TRBJ2-3; D is perhaps TRBD2 (5 bases). Trimming cost V 3 bases and J 3 bases, with 10 bases left between them. Germline-derived CDR1 and CDR2 are SGHVS and FNYEAQ. This CDR3 has 14 amino acids. CDR3 nucleotides: TGTGCCAGCAGCTTCGACGGGGTGACAGATACGCAGTATTTT. It specifies CASSFDGVTDTQYF. The full variable domain, rest sourced from reference TRBV7-6 and TRBJ2-3, is GAGVSQSPRYKVTKRGQDVALRCDPISGHVSLYWYRQALGQGPEFLTYFNYEAQQDKSGLPNDRFSAERPEGSISTLTIQRTEQRDSAMYRCASSFDGVTDTQYFGPGTRLTVL.

In its sample, this clonotype was seen a few times. The chain employs TRBV9 and TRBJ1-5; D unclear. CDR1 SGDLS and CDR2 YYNGEE come from the germline V gene. The V end lost 5 bases, the J end lost 7 bases, and 7 bases lay between the germline ends. The CDR3 has 11 residues. CDR3: CASSLSQPQHF. The DNA of the CDR3 is TGTGCCAGCAGTCTCTCCCAGCCCCAGCATTTT.

The rearrangement joins TRBV2 to TRBJ1-1; D remains unclear. The CDR3 spans 13 residues. The germline V gene encodes CDR1 SNHLY and CDR2 FYNNEI. V gave up 7 bases and J gave up 4 bases, with 13 bases separating them. CDR3 DNA: TGTGCCAGCACCGCAGAAACGCGCACTGAAGCTTTCTTT. This codes for CASTAETRTEAFF. Supplemented by reference TRBV2 and TRBJ1-1, the full variable domain reads EPEVTQTPSHQVTQMGQEVILRCVPISNHLYFYWYRQILGQKVEFLVSFYNNEISEKSEIFDDQFSVERPDGSNFTLKIRSTKLEDSAMYFCASTAETRTEAFFGQGTRLTVV.

This clonotype was recorded at least ten times. The rearrangement uses TRBV19 and TRBJ1-1; the D is unclear. The CDR3 is made up of 11 amino acids. Germline V gene data show CDR1 as LNHDA and CDR2 as SQIVND (reference sequence). Trimming removed 6 bases at V and 2 bases at J, with 4 bases between. The CDR3 DNA follows: TGTGCCAGTAGGCAAAACACTGAAGCTTTCTTT. The encoded protein is CASRQNTEAFF.

This clonotype was observed many times. V is TRBV6-2 or TRBV6-3 and J is TRBJ2-7, with 10 bases identical to TRBD1. The trim removed 5 bases at V and 3 bases at J, leaving 7 bases unmatched. Germline V gene data show CDR1 as MNHEY and CDR2 as SVGEGT. There are 15 residues in the CDR3. The CDR3 bases are TGTGCCAGCAGTGCCCCGGGACAGGGGATCTACGAGCAGTACTTC. Residues: CASSAPGQGIYEQYF.

This clonotype was seen repeatedly, ten times or more. The chain combines TRBV6-1 with TRBJ1-2; D not resolved. There are 11 residues in the CDR3. V lost 2 bases, J lost 8 bases, and 6 bases lay in between. Germline loops: CDR1 MNHNS, CDR2 SASEGT. CDR3 residues: CASSELGGYTF. CDR3 coding DNA: TGTGCCAGCAGTGAACTTGGGGGCTACACCTTC.